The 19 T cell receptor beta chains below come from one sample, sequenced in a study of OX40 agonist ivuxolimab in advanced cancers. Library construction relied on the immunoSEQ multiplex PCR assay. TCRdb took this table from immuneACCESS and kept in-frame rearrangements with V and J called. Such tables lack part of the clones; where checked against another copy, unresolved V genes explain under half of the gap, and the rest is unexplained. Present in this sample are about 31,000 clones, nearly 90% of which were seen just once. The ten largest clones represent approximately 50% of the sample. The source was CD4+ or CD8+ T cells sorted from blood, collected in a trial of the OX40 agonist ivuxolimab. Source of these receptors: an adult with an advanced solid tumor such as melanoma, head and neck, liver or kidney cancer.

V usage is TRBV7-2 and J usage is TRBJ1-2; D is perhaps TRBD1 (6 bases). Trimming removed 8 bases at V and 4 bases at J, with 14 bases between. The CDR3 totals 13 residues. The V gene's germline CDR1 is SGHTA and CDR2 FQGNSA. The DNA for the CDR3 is TGTGCCAGCGAGGGGGGGGCAGCCTATGGCTACACCTTC. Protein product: CASEGGAAYGYTF.

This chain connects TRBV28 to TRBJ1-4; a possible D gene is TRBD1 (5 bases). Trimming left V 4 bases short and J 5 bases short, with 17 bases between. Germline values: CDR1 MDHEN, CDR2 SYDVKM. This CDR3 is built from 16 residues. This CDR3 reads CASSSHPGTVNEKLFF. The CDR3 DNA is TGTGCCAGCAGTTCGCACCCCGGGACGGTCAATGAAAAACTGTTTTTT.

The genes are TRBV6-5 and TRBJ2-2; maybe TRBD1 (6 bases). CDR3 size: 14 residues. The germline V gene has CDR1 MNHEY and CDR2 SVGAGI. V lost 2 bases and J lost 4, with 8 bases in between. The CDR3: CASSYPGATGELFF. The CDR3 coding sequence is TGTGCCAGCAGTTACCCAGGGGCCACCGGGGAGCTGTTTTTT.

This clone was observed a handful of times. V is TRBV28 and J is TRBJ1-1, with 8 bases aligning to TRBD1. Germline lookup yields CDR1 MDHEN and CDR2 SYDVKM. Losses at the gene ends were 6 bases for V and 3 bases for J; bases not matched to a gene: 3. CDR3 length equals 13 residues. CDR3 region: CASRQGADTEAFF. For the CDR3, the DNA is TGTGCCAGCAGGCAGGGGGCTGACACTGAAGCTTTCTTT. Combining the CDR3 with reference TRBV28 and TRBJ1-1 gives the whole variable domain DVKVTQSSRYLVKRTGEKVFLECVQDMDHENMFWYRQDPGLGLRLIYFSYDVKMKEKGDIPEGYSVSREKKERFSLILESASTNQTSMYLCASRQGADTEAFFGQGTRLTVV.

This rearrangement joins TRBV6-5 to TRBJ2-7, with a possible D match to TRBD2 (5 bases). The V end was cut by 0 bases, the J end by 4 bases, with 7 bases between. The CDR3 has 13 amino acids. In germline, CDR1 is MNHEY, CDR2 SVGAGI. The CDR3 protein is CASSYSRDYEQYF. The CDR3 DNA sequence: TGTGCCAGCAGTTACTCACGGGATTACGAGCAGTACTTC.

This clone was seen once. The CDR3 here is CSVYQETQYF. For the CDR3, the DNA is TGCAGCGTCTACCAAGAGACCCAGTACTTC. The chain combines TRBV29-1 with TRBJ2-5; D is unresolved. The CDR3 length is 10 residues. Trimming stripped 6 bases from V and 0 bases from J, with 2 bases between. CDR1 is SQVTM and CDR2 is ANQGSEA in the germline V gene.

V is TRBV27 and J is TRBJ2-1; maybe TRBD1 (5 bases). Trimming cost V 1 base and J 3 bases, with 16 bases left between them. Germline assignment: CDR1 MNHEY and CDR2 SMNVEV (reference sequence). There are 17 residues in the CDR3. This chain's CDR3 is CASSLLVAAGHYNEQFF. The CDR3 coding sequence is TGTGCCAGCAGTTTATTAGTCGCGGCAGGGCACTACAATGAGCAGTTCTTC.

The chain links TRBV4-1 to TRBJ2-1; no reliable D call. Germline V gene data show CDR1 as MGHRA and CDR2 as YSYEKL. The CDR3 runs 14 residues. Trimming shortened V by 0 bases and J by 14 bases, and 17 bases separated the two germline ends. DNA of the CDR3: TGCGCCAGCAGCCAAGATCTGAGCCCCGATGGGGAGTTCTTC. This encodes CASSQDLSPDGEFF.

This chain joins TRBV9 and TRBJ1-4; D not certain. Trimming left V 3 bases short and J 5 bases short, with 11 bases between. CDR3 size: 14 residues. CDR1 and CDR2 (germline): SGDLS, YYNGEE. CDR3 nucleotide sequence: TGTGCCAGCAGCGAACCCGGGCCCAATGAAAAACTGTTTTTT. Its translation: CASSEPGPNEKLFF.

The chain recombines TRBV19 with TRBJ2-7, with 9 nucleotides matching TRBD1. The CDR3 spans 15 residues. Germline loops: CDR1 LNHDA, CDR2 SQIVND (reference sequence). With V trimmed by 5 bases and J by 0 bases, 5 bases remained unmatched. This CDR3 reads CASSYGTGSSYEQYF. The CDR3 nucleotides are TGTGCCAGTAGTTACGGGACAGGGAGCTCCTACGAGCAGTACTTC.

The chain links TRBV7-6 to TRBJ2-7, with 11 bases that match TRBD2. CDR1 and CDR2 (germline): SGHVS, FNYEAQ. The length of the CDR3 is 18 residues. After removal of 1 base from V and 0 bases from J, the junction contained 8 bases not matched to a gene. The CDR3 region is CASSLEASGGPYSYEQYF. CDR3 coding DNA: TGTGCCAGCAGCTTAGAGGCTAGCGGGGGGCCTTACTCCTACGAGCAGTACTTC.

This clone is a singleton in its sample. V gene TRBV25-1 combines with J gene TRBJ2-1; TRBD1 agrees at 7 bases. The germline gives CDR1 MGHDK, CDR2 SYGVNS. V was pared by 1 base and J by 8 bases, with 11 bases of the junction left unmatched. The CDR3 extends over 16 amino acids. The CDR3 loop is CASSELGTDGLDEQFF. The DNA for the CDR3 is TGTGCCAGCAGTGAATTGGGGACAGATGGTTTGGATGAGCAGTTCTTC.

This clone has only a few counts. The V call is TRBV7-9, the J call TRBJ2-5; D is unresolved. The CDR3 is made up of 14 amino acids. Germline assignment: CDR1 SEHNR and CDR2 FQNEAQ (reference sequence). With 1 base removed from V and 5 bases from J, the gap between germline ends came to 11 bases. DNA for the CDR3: TGTGCCAGCAGCTTAGTTGATCTATGGGAGACCCAGTACTTC. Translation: CASSLVDLWETQYF. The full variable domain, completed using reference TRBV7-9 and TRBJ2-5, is DTGVSQNPRHKITKRGQNVTFRCDPISEHNRLYWYRQTLGQGPEFLTYFQNEAQLEKSRLLSDRFSAERPKGSFSTLEIQRTEQGDSAMYLCASSLVDLWETQYFGPGTRLLVL.

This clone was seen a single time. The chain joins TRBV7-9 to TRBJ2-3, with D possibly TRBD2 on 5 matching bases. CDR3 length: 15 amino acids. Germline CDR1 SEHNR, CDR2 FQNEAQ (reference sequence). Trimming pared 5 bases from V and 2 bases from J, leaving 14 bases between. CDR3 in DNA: TGTGCCAGCAGCCCACGGACTCAAACCACAGATACGCAGTATTTT. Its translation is CASSPRTQTTDTQYF. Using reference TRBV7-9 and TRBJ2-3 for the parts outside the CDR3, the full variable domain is DTGVSQNPRHKITKRGQNVTFRCDPISEHNRLYWYRQTLGQGPEFLTYFQNEAQLEKSRLLSDRFSAERPKGSFSTLEIQRTEQGDSAMYLCASSPRTQTTDTQYFGPGTRLTVL.

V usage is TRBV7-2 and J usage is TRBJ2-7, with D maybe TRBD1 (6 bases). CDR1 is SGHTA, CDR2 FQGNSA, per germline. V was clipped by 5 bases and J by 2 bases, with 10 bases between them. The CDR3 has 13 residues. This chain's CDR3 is CASSTWTAYEQYF. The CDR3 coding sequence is TGTGCCAGCAGCACCTGGACAGCCTACGAGCAGTACTTC.

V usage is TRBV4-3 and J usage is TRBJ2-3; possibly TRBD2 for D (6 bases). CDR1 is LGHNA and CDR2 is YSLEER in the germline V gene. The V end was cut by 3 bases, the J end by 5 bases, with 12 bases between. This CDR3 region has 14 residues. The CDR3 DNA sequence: TGCGCCAGCAGCCAGCGGGAATGGATAGATACGCAGTATTTT. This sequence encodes CASSQREWIDTQYF.

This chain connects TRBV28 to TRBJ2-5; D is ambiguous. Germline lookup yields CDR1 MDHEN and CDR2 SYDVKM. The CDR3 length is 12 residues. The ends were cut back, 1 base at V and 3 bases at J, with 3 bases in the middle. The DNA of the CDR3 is TGTGCCAGCAGTTTATCCAAAGAGACCCAGTACTTC. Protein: CASSLSKETQYF.

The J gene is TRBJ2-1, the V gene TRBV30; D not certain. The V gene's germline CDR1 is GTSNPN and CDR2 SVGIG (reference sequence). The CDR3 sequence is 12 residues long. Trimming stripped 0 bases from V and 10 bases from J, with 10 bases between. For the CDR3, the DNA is TGTGCCTGGAGTGTGGGTCCGAACGAGCAGTTCTTC. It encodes CAWSVGPNEQFF.

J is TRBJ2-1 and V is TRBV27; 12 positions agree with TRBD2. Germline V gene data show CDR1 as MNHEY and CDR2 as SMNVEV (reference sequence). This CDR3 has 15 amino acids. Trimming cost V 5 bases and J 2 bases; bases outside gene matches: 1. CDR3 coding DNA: TGTGCCAGCAGTACTAGCGGGGGGACCTACAATGAGCAGTTCTTC. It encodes CASSTSGGTYNEQFF.